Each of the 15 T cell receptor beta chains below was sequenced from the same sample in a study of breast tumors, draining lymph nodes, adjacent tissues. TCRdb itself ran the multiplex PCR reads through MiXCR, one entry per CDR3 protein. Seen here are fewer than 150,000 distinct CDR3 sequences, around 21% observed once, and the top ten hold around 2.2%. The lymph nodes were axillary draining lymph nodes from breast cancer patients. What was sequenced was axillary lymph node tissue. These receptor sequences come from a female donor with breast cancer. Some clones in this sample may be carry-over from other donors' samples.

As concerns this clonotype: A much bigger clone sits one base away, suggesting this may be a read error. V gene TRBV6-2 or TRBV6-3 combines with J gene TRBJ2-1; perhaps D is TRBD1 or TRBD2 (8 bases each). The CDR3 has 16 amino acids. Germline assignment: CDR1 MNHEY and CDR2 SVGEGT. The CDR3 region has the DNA TGTGCCGTCAGGGGGCGGCGGGAGGAGGGGCCCAATGAGCAGCTCTTC. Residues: CAVRGRREEGPNEQLF.

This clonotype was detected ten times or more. The CDR3 nucleotides are TGCGCCAGCAGCTCCACTAGCGGGAGTAACTATGAGCAGTTCTTC. Protein product: CASSSTSGSNYEQFF. The chain joins TRBV10-1 to TRBJ2-1; 11 bases line up with TRBD2. Trimming removed 6 bases from V and 8 bases from J; junction bases left unmatched: 9. Germline V CDR1 and CDR2: WNHNN, SYGVQD (reference sequence). The CDR3 covers 15 residues.

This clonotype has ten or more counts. In DNA, the CDR3 is TGTGCCAGCAGTCCAGGAACCTATGGCTACACCTTC. This encodes CASSPGTYGYTF. The chain joins TRBV6-5 to TRBJ1-2, with D unresolved. V was clipped by 5 bases and J by 4 bases, with 8 bases between them. The CDR3 covers 12 residues. The germline gives CDR1 MNHEY, CDR2 SVGAGI.

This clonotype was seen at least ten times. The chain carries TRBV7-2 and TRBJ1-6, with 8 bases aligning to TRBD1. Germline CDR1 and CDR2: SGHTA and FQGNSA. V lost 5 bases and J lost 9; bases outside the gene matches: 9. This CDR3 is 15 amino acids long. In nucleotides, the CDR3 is TGTGCCAGCAGCGACTACGGACAGGGTCTTTCACCCCTCCACTTT. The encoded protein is CASSDYGQGLSPLHF.

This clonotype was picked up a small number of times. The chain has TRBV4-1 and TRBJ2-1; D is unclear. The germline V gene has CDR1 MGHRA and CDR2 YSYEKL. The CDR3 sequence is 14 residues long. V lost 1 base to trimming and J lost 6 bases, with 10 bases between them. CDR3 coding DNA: TGCGCCAGCAGCCAAGCGGTGACAACCAATGAGCAGTTCTTC. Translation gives CASSQAVTTNEQFF.

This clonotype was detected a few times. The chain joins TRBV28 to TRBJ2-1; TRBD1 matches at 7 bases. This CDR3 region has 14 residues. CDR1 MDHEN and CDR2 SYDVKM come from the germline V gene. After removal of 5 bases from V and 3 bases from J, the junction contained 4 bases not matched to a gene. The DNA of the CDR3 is TGTGCCAGCAGTGGGGACAGATTCTACAATGAGCAGTTCTTC. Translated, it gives CASSGDRFYNEQFF.

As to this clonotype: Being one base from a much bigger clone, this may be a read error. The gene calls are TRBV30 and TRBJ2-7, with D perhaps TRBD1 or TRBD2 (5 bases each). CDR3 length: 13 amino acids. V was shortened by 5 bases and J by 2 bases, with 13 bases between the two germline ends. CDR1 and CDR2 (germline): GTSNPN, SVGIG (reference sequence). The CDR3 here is CAWSGPTPYEQYF. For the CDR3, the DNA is TGTGCCTGGTCGGGGCCTACCCCCTACGAGCAGTACTTC.

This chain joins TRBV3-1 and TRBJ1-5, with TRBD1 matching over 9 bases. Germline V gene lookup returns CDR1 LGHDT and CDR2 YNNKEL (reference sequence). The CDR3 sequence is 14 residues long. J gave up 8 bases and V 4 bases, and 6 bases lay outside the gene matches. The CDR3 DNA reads TGTGCCAGCAGCCTTGGGACAGGGCCTGAGCCCCAGCATTTT. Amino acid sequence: CASSLGTGPEPQHF.

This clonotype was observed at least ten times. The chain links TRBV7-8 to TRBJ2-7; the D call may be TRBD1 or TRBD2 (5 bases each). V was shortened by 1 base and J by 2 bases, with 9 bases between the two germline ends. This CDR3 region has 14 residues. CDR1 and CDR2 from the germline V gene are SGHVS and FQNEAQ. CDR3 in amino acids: CASSLGGETYEQYF. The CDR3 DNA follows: TGTGCCAGCAGCTTAGGAGGGGAGACCTACGAGCAGTACTTC.

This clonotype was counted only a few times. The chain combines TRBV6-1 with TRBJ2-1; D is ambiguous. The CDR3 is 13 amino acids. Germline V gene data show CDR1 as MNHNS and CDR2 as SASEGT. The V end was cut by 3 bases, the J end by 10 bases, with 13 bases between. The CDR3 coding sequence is TGTGCCAGCAGTGAGGACGGCGGTGGGGAGCAGTTCTTC. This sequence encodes CASSEDGGGEQFF.

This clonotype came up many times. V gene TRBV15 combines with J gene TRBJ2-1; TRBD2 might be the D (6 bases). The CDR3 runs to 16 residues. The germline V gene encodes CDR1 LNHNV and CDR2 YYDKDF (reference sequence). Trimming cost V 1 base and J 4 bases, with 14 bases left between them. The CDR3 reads CATSRVGGRTYNEQFF. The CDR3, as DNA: TGTGCCACCAGCAGAGTTGGGGGGAGAACGTACAATGAGCAGTTCTTC.

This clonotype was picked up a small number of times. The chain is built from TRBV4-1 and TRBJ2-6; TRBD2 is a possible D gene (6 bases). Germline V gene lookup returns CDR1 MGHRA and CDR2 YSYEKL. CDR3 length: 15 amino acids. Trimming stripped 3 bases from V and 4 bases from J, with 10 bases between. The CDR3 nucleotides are TGCGCCAGCAGCCAGGGGGGAAACGGGGCCAACGTCCTGACTTTC. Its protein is CASSQGGNGANVLTF.

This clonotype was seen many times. The CDR3, as DNA: TGCGCCAGCAGCGCGGGACAGGGAGACGGGGAGCTGTTTTTT. This translates into CASSAGQGDGELFF. The genes are TRBV5-1 and TRBJ2-2; TRBD1 agrees at 9 bases. Germline V lookup: CDR1 SGHRS, CDR2 YFSETQ. The length of the CDR3 is 14 residues. V was pared by 4 bases and J by 7 bases, with 5 bases of the junction left unmatched.

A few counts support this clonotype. In DNA, the CDR3 is TGTGCCAGCAGTTTAGTCCCTAGCGTTAACACCGGGGAGCTGTTTTTT. Translation: CASSLVPSVNTGELFF. This sequence joins TRBV27 and TRBJ2-2; a possible D gene is TRBD2 (6 bases). CDR1 MNHEY and CDR2 SMNVEV come from the germline V gene (reference sequence). Trimming left V 2 bases short and J 2 bases short, with 12 bases between. CDR3 length: 16 residues.

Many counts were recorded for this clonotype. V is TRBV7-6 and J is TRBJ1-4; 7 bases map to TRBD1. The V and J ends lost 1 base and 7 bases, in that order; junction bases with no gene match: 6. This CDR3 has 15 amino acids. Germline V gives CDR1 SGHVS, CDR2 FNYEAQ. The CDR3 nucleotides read TGTGCCAGCAGCTTAGAGGCAGGGGGAGGTGAAAAACTGTTTTTT. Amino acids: CASSLEAGGGEKLFF.